Shown below are 10 T cell receptor beta chains from a single sample sequenced in a study of monozygotic twins with inflammatory bowel disease (dated by TCRdb to the late 2010s). The method was 5' RACE. Sequencing instrument: Illumina HiSeq 2500. The reads were reprocessed in TCRdb, with one entry per CDR3 protein sequence and no accompanying DNA. In this sample's table one finds about 300,000 distinct CDR3 sequences. The top ten clonotypes cover 5.5% to 6.5% of the sample. Source material: blood. Every receptor here comes from a human donor with ulcerative colitis or Crohn's disease, or a healthy co-twin of an affected twin (not recorded which).

The V and J genes are TRBV28 and TRBJ1-1; TCRdb gives TRBD1 as the D gene, but with no DNA this cannot be confirmed. Germline V CDR1 and CDR2: MDHEN, SYDVKM. CDR3 length: 14 amino acids. The chain's CDR3 is CASSEHRTATEAFF.

The chain combines TRBV2 with TRBJ2-3. The CDR3 loop spans 12 amino acids. The V gene's germline CDR1 is SNHLY and CDR2 FYNNEI. Here the CDR3 reads CASSDLGNTQYF.

The genes are TRBV5-6 and TRBJ2-2. Germline values: CDR1 SGHDT, CDR2 YYEEEE. The CDR3 extends over 14 amino acids. The CDR3 sequence: CASSPQSNTGELFF.

The chain links TRBV19 to TRBJ2-3. Germline values: CDR1 LNHDA, CDR2 SQIVND (reference sequence). The CDR3 loop spans 13 amino acids. CDR3 region: CATRTAHTDTQYF.

The chain carries TRBV24-1 and TRBJ2-3; the TCRdb D gene call, TRBD1, has no DNA to confirm it. Germline CDR1 is KGHDR and CDR2 is SFDVKD. The CDR3 sequence is 15 residues long. The CDR3: CATSDLDSLADTQYF.

The chain has TRBV7-8 and TRBJ2-7; the TRBD1 assignment by TCRdb is unverifiable without DNA. Germline V gene sequence: CDR1 SGHVS, CDR2 FQNEAQ. This CDR3 region has 15 residues. The CDR3 protein is CASSLESGRYYEQYF.

The gene calls are TRBV7-2 and TRBJ2-7. The CDR3 has 11 amino acids. Germline assignment: CDR1 SGHTA and CDR2 FQGNSA. The CDR3 region is CASSLAWEQYF.

This chain connects TRBV12-3 or TRBV12-4 to TRBJ1-3; no DNA is available, so the TRBD1 call from TCRdb remains unchecked. This CDR3 contains 17 residues. CDR3 loop: CASSLADQGPLGNTIYF.

V usage is TRBV7-2 and J usage is TRBJ1-6. Germline CDR1 is SGHTA and CDR2 is FQGNSA. The CDR3 extends over 14 amino acids. CDR3 sequence reads: CASSGYEINSPLHF.

The chain recombines TRBV6-5 with TRBJ1-2. This CDR3 has 16 amino acids. In germline, CDR1 is MNHEY, CDR2 SVGAGI. CDR3 residues: CASSYSNPGRVYGYTF.